This TCR beta chain was sequenced in a study of T cell clusters in autoimmune cytopenias. This clonotype counts as medium-sized by frequency. Its cognate antigen is unknown. One tube held mixed TRB-A and TRB-B primer pools for touch-down PCR. TCRdb reanalyzed the multiplex PCR reads, giving one entry per CDR3 protein sequence and no DNA. The listing records roughly 6,700 distinct CDR3 sequences. CDR3 length: 14 amino acids. The germline gives CDR1 SQVTM, CDR2 ANQGSEA. Overall study findings and caveats: TRB repertoire shifts in secondary cytopenia and chronic lymphocytic leukemia mostly reflected lymphoma, not autoimmunity.

Each sample's input was around 250 ng genomic DNA, roughly 38,000 genome equivalents. These same data were also listed under a study on T cell repertoires in aging, cancer and after chemotherapy. That study reports: Healthy donors lost TCR diversity with age mainly through richness, cancer patients through richness and evenness. In each cancer cohort, median generation probability increased across chemotherapy, suggesting thymic output rebounded.

This sequence joins TRBV29-1 and TRBJ1-1. The sequenced sample was peripheral blood. The sequence came from a human donor in good health. The CDR3 spells CSVATRGMNTEAFF.